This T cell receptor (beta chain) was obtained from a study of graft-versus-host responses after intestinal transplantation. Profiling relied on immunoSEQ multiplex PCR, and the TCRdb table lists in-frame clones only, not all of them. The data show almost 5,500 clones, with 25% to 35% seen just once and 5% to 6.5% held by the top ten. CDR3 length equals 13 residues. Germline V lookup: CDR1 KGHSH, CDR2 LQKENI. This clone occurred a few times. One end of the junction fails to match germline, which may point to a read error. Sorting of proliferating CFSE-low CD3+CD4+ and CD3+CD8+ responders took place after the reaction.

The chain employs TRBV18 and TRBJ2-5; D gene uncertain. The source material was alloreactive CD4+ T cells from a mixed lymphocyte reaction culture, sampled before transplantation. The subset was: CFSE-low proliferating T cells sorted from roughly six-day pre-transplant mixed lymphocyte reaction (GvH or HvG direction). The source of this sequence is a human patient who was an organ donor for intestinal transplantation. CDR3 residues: CASLPGIEETQYF. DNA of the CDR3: TGTGCCAGCTTACCAGGAATTGAAGAGACCCAGTACTTC.